This is a list of T cell receptor beta chains from one sample in a study of blood T cell repertoires in COVID-19. Sequenced by immunoSEQ multiplex PCR; TCRdb stores in-frame clones only, minus some. The data contain roughly 40,000 clones, 85% of them seen just once; the ten biggest clones take up nearly 10%. The material sequenced was peripheral blood. Receptors originate from a human donor in a cohort sampled during active COVID-19. CDR3s leave out the opening cysteine and the closing phenylalanine or tryptophan.

j_call v_call cdr3_length cdr3_aa
TRBJ1-1 TRBV19 13 ASSTAIGQGTEAF
TRBJ2-7 TRBV25-1 9 ASSRGVEQY
TRBJ2-1 TRBV27 13 ASSPRLAAYNEQF
TRBJ2-5 TRBV5-1 9 ASSFKETQY
TRBJ1-2 TRBV14 11 ASSRLENGIYT
TRBJ1-5 TRBV5-6 13 ASSFGSAGGQPQH
TRBJ1-5 TRBV10-3 12 AISEEQGSQPQH
TRBJ1-3 TRBV27 11 ASRGYPGNTIY
TRBJ1-4 TRBV2 13 ASTGQGLTNEKLF
TRBJ1-1 TRBV6-5 13 ASSSLTVHNTEAF
TRBJ1-2 TRBV6-5 12 ASSLQGSSYGYT
TRBJ1-2 TRBV29-1 13 SVQTGITGAIGYT
TRBJ1-2 TRBV3-1/TRBV3-2 9 ASKGVHGYT
TRBJ1-5 TRBV30 11 AWRGQSNQPQH
TRBJ2-3 TRBV24-1 15 ATSEPTSGGRTDTQY
TRBJ2-3 TRBV11-2 14 ASSSRTVGSTDTQY
TRBJ2-5 TRBV19 12 ASSMGLNQETQY
TRBJ1-5 TRBV7-7 17 ARTGQKRTGPNSNQPQH
TRBJ2-3 TRBV5-1 14 ASSLSSGARTDTQY
TRBJ2-3 TRBV7-8 14 ASSTAGSFYTDTQY
TRBJ1-4 TRBV7-9 13 ASSLGSSTNEKLF
TRBJ1-2 TRBV5-1 14 ASSWGQGATNYGYT
TRBJ2-3 TRBV30 13 AWSGSGTGGVAQY
TRBJ1-3 TRBV3-1/TRBV3-2 11 ASRQGAGNTIY
TRBJ2-3 TRBV7-6 10 ASSLGEDTQY
TRBJ1-2 TRBV19 13 ASSLTGTENYGYT
TRBJ2-5 TRBV6-1 12 ASSEGTIRETQY
TRBJ2-1 TRBV6-6 11 ASSYSEDNEQF
TRBJ1-1 TRBV18 14 ASSLGTGTLNTEAF
TRBJ2-1 TRBV7-3 16 ASSLLGAGGNSYNEQF
TRBJ2-1 TRBV11-3 15 ASSPTGGTSGLNEQF
TRBJ1-6 TRBV10-2 11 ASSESINSPLH
TRBJ1-1 TRBV30 11 AWSLQTGSEAF
TRBJ1-2 TRBV10-3 12 AISDDLWTQGIT
TRBJ1-2 TRBV11-2 14 ASSRPQGAKTYGYT
TRBJ1-2 TRBV28 11 ASSSTGLYGYT
TRBJ2-5 TRBV19 14 ASSPGRDRGRETQY
TRBJ2-3 TRBV7-9 14 ASSLGAVLDTDTQY
TRBJ1-2 TRBV5-6 13 ASSLPKTRSYGYT
TRBJ2-7 TRBV28 11 ASRPSYLREQY